Sequencing of this T cell receptor (beta chain) was carried out in a study of control samples from healthy donors and cancer patients. V gave up 2 bases and J gave up 5 bases, with 15 bases separating them. The germline gives CDR1 SGHVS, CDR2 FNYEAQ. The CDR3 loop spans 15 amino acids. Profiled with immunoSEQ multiplex PCR; TCRdb holds only in-frame clones, not every one. Of around 110,000 clones in the sample, 85% to 90% were seen once. The clonotype was recovered from a woman between 45 and 65 years old with colorectal cancer. The V call is TRBV7-6, the J call TRBJ2-5, with D perhaps TRBD2 (5 bases). The sequencing sample was made of PBMCs. For the CDR3, the DNA is TGTGCCAGCAGCTTATCCGGGCCTCCGGGGGAGACCCAGTACTTC. Amino acids: CASSLSGPPGETQYF.